Following are 27 T cell receptor beta chains from one sample sequenced in a study of shared clonotypes between healthy human individuals. Clones were read by immunoSEQ multiplex PCR, and TCRdb kept only the in-frame ones, dropping some. The data hold about a million clones, with around four fifths observed a single time. The sample consisted of memory CD4+ T cells sorted from blood. Subset specified: CD45RA-negative fraction. These receptors originate from a man younger than 35 in good health.

The rearrangement links TRBV5-4 to TRBJ2-3, with TRBD2 as a possible D gene (6 bases). Trimming shortened V by 4 bases and J by 2 bases, and 11 bases separated the two germline ends. The germline CDR1 and CDR2 sequences are SGHNT and YYREEE (reference sequence). CDR3 length equals 14 residues. The CDR3 coding sequence is TGTGCCAGCAGCCCCGGGGACTCCACAGATACGCAGTATTTT. Its translation is CASSPGDSTDTQYF.

J is TRBJ2-7 and V is TRBV11-2; D uncertain. CDR1 and CDR2 (germline): SGHAT, FQNNGV. The CDR3 runs to 13 residues. Trimming left V 0 bases short and J 10 bases short, with 13 bases between. This CDR3 is CASSLENPGLQYF. CDR3 DNA: TGTGCCAGCAGCTTAGAGAACCCCGGGTTACAGTACTTC.

Concerning this clone itself: The sample has other DNA sequences that encode this CDR3 too. This chain joins TRBV5-4 and TRBJ1-5; 10 bases line up with TRBD1. The trim removed 5 bases at V and 7 bases at J, leaving 3 bases unmatched. The V gene's germline CDR1 is SGHNT and CDR2 YYREEE (reference sequence). The CDR3 contains 13 residues. CDR3 nucleotides: TGTGCCAGCAGTAGGGACAGGGGACAGCCCCAGCATTTT. Its translation is CASSRDRGQPQHF.

The rearrangement joins TRBV30 to TRBJ1-3; the match to TRBD1 covers 7 bases. V dropped 1 base and J dropped 2; count of bases not matched to a gene: 5. The CDR3 has 15 amino acids. Germline CDR1 and CDR2: GTSNPN and SVGIG (reference sequence). CDR3 amino acids: CAWSAHRGPGNTIYF. Here the CDR3 DNA reads TGTGCCTGGAGTGCCCACAGGGGACCTGGAAACACCATATATTTT.

This sequence joins TRBV6-5 and TRBJ2-7; D not resolved. Germline V gives CDR1 MNHEY, CDR2 SVGAGI. V gave up 5 bases and J gave up 0 bases, with 11 bases separating them. The CDR3 length is 14 residues. In DNA, the CDR3 is TGTGCCAGCAGTCTCGCTACGGGCTCCTACGAGCAGTACTTC. Protein: CASSLATGSYEQYF.

The gene calls are TRBV5-1 and TRBJ2-3, with 8 nucleotides matching TRBD1. V shed 0 bases and J 1 base; nucleotides not matched to a gene: 4. In germline, CDR1 is SGHRS, CDR2 YFSETQ. The CDR3 has 16 residues. The CDR3 sequence: CASSLDRGSGTDTQYF. The CDR3 DNA is TGCGCCAGCAGCTTGGACAGGGGGTCCGGCACAGATACGCAGTATTTT.

The chain has TRBV6-5 and TRBJ1-2; a possible D gene is TRBD1 (5 bases). This CDR3 region has 13 residues. The V end was cut by 7 bases, the J end by 2 bases, with 11 bases between. Germline V lookup: CDR1 MNHEY, CDR2 SVGAGI. Written as DNA, the CDR3 is TGTGCCAGCACTGAGGGACGGAACTATGGCTACACCTTC. Residues: CASTEGRNYGYTF.

J is TRBJ2-5 and V is TRBV2, with 14 nucleotides matching TRBD2. CDR1 and CDR2 (germline): SNHLY, FYNNEI. The V gene end was trimmed by 10 bases and the J gene end by 4 bases; junction bases not matched to a gene: 8. The CDR3 contains 15 residues. The CDR3 region has the DNA TGTGCCACCAAGACTAGCGGGGGGGCGTTAGAGACCCAGTACTTC. Residues: CATKTSGGALETQYF.

For this clone: Since a much larger clone is just one base distant, this may be a read error. The V gene is TRBV7-2, the J gene TRBJ1-5; 8 positions agree with TRBD1. Germline trimming cut 4 bases from V and 0 bases from J; bases unmatched to any gene: 2. This CDR3 region has 15 residues. CDR1 is SGHTA, CDR2 FQGNSA, per germline. Written as DNA, the CDR3 is TGTGCCAGCAGCTCGACAGGGGTTAGCAATCAGCCCCAGCATTTT. Translated, it gives CASSSTGVSNQPQHF.

The genes are TRBV10-3 and TRBJ2-3, with TRBD2 matching over 7 bases. Germline CDR1 ENHRY, CDR2 SYGVKD. Trimming took 3 bases from V and 8 from J; bases not matched to a gene: 8. There are 14 residues in the CDR3. CDR3 sequence (DNA): TGTGCCATCAGTGACTCGGGCGGGGGATCTACGCAGTATTTT. Its translation: CAISDSGGGSTQYF.

The V and J genes are TRBV10-3 and TRBJ2-5; TRBD2 matches 7 bases. This CDR3 comprises 14 residues. V lost 2 bases and J lost 0; bases outside the gene matches: 0. The germline CDR1 and CDR2 sequences are ENHRY and SYGVKD. CDR3 bases: TGTGCCATCAGTGAGGGGGGGGACCAAGAGACCCAGTACTTC. Encoded protein: CAISEGGDQETQYF.

This chain uses TRBV14 with TRBJ2-3; the D is unclear. Trimming removed 1 base from V and 10 bases from J, with 15 bases in between. CDR1 and CDR2 (germline): SGHDN, FVKESK. The CDR3 extends over 14 amino acids. CDR3 nucleotide sequence: TGTGCCAGCAGCCAAGTTGACCCCTGGGGTGCGCAGTATTTT. Protein: CASSQVDPWGAQYF. Using reference TRBV14 and TRBJ2-3 for the parts outside the CDR3, the full variable domain is EAGVTQFPSHSVIEKGQTVTLRCDPISGHDNLYWYRRVMGKEIKFLLHFVKESKQDESGMPNNRFLAERTGGTYSTLKVQPAELEDSGVYFCASSQVDPWGAQYFGPGTRLTVL.

The J gene is TRBJ2-1, the V gene TRBV6-1; 8 bases are a match to TRBD2. Per the germline V gene, CDR1 is MNHNS and CDR2 is SASEGT. J lost 6 bases, V lost 10 bases, and 11 bases had no gene match. The CDR3 is 14 amino acids. Here the CDR3 DNA reads TGTGCCACCGACGGGACTAGAGGACTCAATGAGCAGTTCTTC. It encodes CATDGTRGLNEQFF.

Here the CDR3 reads CASSTGQFSNQPQHF. The CDR3 bases are TGTGCCAGTAGTACGGGACAGTTTAGCAATCAGCCCCAGCATTTT. The chain carries TRBV19 and TRBJ1-5, with 7 positions matching TRBD1. V gave up 4 bases and J gave up 0 bases; unmatched junction bases: 3. Germline V CDR1 and CDR2: LNHDA, SQIVND (reference sequence). CDR3 length: 15 amino acids.

This clone was counted once. The same CDR3 also results from other DNA sequences found in this sample. V is TRBV7-2 and J is TRBJ2-1; D might be TRBD2 (5 bases). CDR1 and CDR2 (germline): SGHTA, FQGNSA. The CDR3 has 14 residues. Deletions cut 1 base from V and 4 bases from J, with 8 bases between. CDR3 loop: CASSLGGLYNEQFF. CDR3 nucleotides: TGTGCCAGCAGCTTAGGCGGGTTATACAATGAGCAGTTCTTC.

This clone was observed a single time. The chain is built from TRBV2 and TRBJ2-5, with a weak D call TRBD2 (6 bases). This CDR3 is 14 amino acids long. Germline loops: CDR1 SNHLY, CDR2 FYNNEI. Trimming pared 5 bases from V and 0 bases from J, leaving 10 bases between. This chain's CDR3 is CASSRERYQETQYF. CDR3 nucleotides: TGTGCCAGCAGTCGGGAGCGGTACCAAGAGACCCAGTACTTC.

This clone was seen more than once but under ten times. The chain recombines TRBV5-6 with TRBJ1-1; possible D gene TRBD1, 6 bases. Per germline, CDR1 SGHDT and CDR2 YYEEEE. The CDR3 runs to 14 residues. V dropped 3 bases and J dropped 3 bases, with 12 bases sitting between them. In DNA form, the CDR3 reads TGTGCCAGCAGCTCGTTGTGGGGGCACACTGAAGCTTTCTTT. This sequence encodes CASSSLWGHTEAFF.

The chain couples TRBV7-9 to TRBJ1-5, with 9 bases fitting TRBD1. This CDR3 spans 13 amino acids. V lost 5 bases to trimming and J lost 4 bases; unmatched junction nucleotides: 0. CDR1 and CDR2 from the germline V gene are SEHNR and FQNEAQ (reference sequence). This chain's CDR3 is CASSGTGNQPQHF. CDR3 sequence (DNA): TGTGCCAGCAGCGGGACAGGGAATCAGCCCCAGCATTTT.

There are a few counts of this clone. This CDR3 is also generated by other DNA sequences in the sample. The genes are TRBV10-3 and TRBJ2-3; D is uncertain. Trimming pared 5 bases from V and 6 bases from J, leaving 12 bases between. CDR1 ENHRY and CDR2 SYGVKD come from the germline V gene. This CDR3 region has 13 residues. The CDR3 sequence is CAISLLELDTQYF. Written as DNA, the CDR3 is TGTGCCATCAGTTTGCTAGAACTTGATACGCAGTATTTT.

The chain joins TRBV5-4 to TRBJ2-5; 7 nucleotides line up with TRBD2. The CDR3 spans 16 residues. J gave up 2 bases and V 4 bases, and 11 bases lay outside the gene matches. Germline V gene sequence: CDR1 SGHNT, CDR2 YYREEE (reference sequence). The CDR3 loop reads CASSGGERPEQETQYF. DNA for the CDR3: TGTGCCAGCAGCGGGGGGGAGCGGCCCGAACAAGAGACCCAGTACTTC.

This clone was seen once. V usage is TRBV2 and J usage is TRBJ1-4; 9 nucleotides align to TRBD1. Germline CDR1 SNHLY, CDR2 FYNNEI. The CDR3 is 14 residues long. V was clipped by 6 bases and J by 7 bases; unmatched bases: 6. Written as DNA, the CDR3 is TGTGCCAGCAGAGGGACAGGGCGGGGTGAAAAACTGTTTTTT. Residues: CASRGTGRGEKLFF.

The chain employs TRBV29-1 and TRBJ2-1; D is uncertain. The V end was cut by 8 bases, the J end by 1 base, with 12 bases between. The CDR3 is 13 amino acids. Germline V gene sequence: CDR1 SQVTM, CDR2 ANQGSEA. The CDR3 DNA follows: TGCAGCCTGTCGCCCGTTTCCTACAATGAGCAGTTCTTC. Translating it yields CSLSPVSYNEQFF.

This clone was recorded only once. V gene TRBV5-1 combines with J gene TRBJ2-1, with TRBD2 matching 11 bases. V gave up 2 bases and J gave up 9 bases; unmatched junction bases: 7. Germline CDR1 reads SGHRS; CDR2 reads YFSETQ. This CDR3 is built from 15 residues. CDR3: CASSFLTSGSSEQFF. Written as DNA, the CDR3 is TGCGCCAGCAGCTTTTTAACTAGCGGGAGCAGTGAGCAGTTCTTC.

V gene TRBV5-1 combines with J gene TRBJ1-4; D is possibly TRBD1 (5 bases). The V end was cut by 2 bases, the J end by 4 bases, with 9 bases between. The CDR3 consists of 14 residues. CDR1 is SGHRS and CDR2 is YFSETQ in the germline V gene. The DNA of the CDR3 is TGCGCCAGCAGCTTAGGGGACTTTAATGAAAAACTGTTTTTT. Protein product: CASSLGDFNEKLFF.

The chain has TRBV29-1 and TRBJ2-2, with a weak D call TRBD2 (6 bases). Trimming shortened V by 6 bases and J by 6 bases, and 8 bases separated the two germline ends. CDR1 SQVTM and CDR2 ANQGSEA come from the germline V gene. This CDR3 is 11 amino acids long. The CDR3: CSVGGAGELFF. The CDR3 region has the DNA TGCAGCGTGGGGGGTGCCGGGGAGCTGTTTTTT.

The chain carries TRBV11-3 and TRBJ2-7; the D gene is possibly TRBD1 (7 bases). Trimming took off 5 bases at V and 6 bases at J, with 14 bases between the two ends. The CDR3 loop spans 13 amino acids. Germline CDR1 SGHNT, CDR2 YENEEA. The CDR3, as DNA: TGTGCCAGCAGCCTCGGAGGGGGCCGCGAGCAGTACTTC. It is translated as CASSLGGGREQYF.

V gene TRBV6-6 combines with J gene TRBJ1-1; D unresolved. Trimming took 3 bases from V and 6 from J, leaving 14 bases between them. Germline V gives CDR1 MNHNY, CDR2 SVGAGI (reference sequence). CDR3 length: 14 amino acids. The chain's CDR3 is CASSYNLRSAEAFF. In DNA form, the CDR3 reads TGTGCCAGCAGTTATAACCTACGGAGCGCTGAAGCTTTCTTT.